Listed below are T cell receptor beta chains from one sample, sequenced in a study of CXCR3-negative and CXCR3-positive naive CD8 T cells. TCRdb processed the 5' RACE reads again and assigns one entry to each CDR3 protein, with no DNA. The listing records tens of thousands of distinct CDR3 sequences. Material for sequencing was naive CXCR3+ CD8+ T cells from blood. These receptor sequences come from a human donor in good health. Some clones in this sample may be carry-over from other donors' samples. Both conserved end residues are part of each CDR3.

length: 14; J: TRBJ2-3; V: TRBV6-5; CDR3: CASSYSVGPDTQYF
length: 15; J: TRBJ2-7; V: TRBV20-1; CDR3: CSARDRAGPQWEQYF
length: 13; J: TRBJ2-4; V: TRBV29-1; CDR3: CSAVGQPKNIQYF
length: 13; J: TRBJ2-1; V: TRBV29-1; CDR3: CSVPPSSYNEQFF
length: 13; J: TRBJ2-7; V: TRBV5-5; CDR3: CASRASGSYEQYF
length: 12; J: TRBJ2-1; V: TRBV7-9; CDR3: CASSLAAGGLFF
length: 15; J: TRBJ2-7; V: TRBV20-1; CDR3: CSAPSLTANLYEQYF
length: 15; J: TRBJ2-2; V: TRBV6-5; CDR3: CASSFIRENTGELFF
length: 17; J: TRBJ1-5; V: TRBV18; CDR3: CASSPWDTDYSNQPQHF
length: 18; J: TRBJ2-7; V: TRBV12-3/TRBV12-4; CDR3: CASSFIPGDDSPTYEQYF
length: 14; J: TRBJ1-5; V: TRBV1; CDR3: CTSSQDRGNQPQHF
length: 12; J: TRBJ1-1; V: TRBV6-5; CDR3: CAIGGVNTEAFF
length: 11; J: TRBJ1-1; V: TRBV27; CDR3: CASSLGVEAFF
length: 13; J: TRBJ2-7; V: TRBV4-3; CDR3: CASSQGMEDEQYF
length: 15; J: TRBJ2-4; V: TRBV12-3/TRBV12-4; CDR3: CASSPGTGGRNIQYF
length: 14; J: TRBJ2-3; V: TRBV7-3; CDR3: CASGTGGTFDTQYF
length: 14; J: TRBJ2-5; V: TRBV4-1; CDR3: CASSPRTGIETQYF
length: 13; J: TRBJ1-1; V: TRBV7-9; CDR3: CASRSGRVTEAFF
length: 19; J: TRBJ2-7; V: TRBV11-2; CDR3: CASSLAFSRGGDRSYEQYF